This entry lists 16 T cell receptor beta chains sequenced from one sample in a study of identical twins. TCRdb passed the 5' RACE reads through MiXCR, listing each CDR3 protein once. The sample includes 690,000 or so distinct CDR3 sequences, over 8.5% of them seen just once. This sample also belongs to another study, concerning yellow fever vaccine responses in identical twins.

The specimen was PBMCs. These receptors were obtained from a woman between 18 and 30 years old in good health.

This clonotype occurred many times. V gene TRBV5-1 combines with J gene TRBJ2-3, with TRBD1 as a possible D gene (6 bases). Germline CDR1 and CDR2: SGHRS and YFSETQ. V was trimmed by 0 bases and J by 1 base, leaving 12 bases between them. CDR3 size: 16 residues. The CDR3 coding sequence is TGCGCCAGCAGCTTGGTACAGGGTTTGGGCACAGATACGCAGTATTTT. It yields the protein CASSLVQGLGTDTQYF.

This clonotype was recorded many times. The chain links TRBV12-3 or TRBV12-4 to TRBJ1-3; D not certain. The CDR3 totals 15 residues. With 6 bases removed from V and 0 bases from J, the gap between germline ends came to 12 bases. CDR3: CASSSPIPSGNTIYF. The CDR3 DNA follows: TGTGCCAGCAGCAGCCCAATCCCCTCTGGAAACACCATATATTTT.

This clonotype was seen a few times. The V gene is TRBV3-1, the J gene TRBJ2-1, with unresolved D. In germline, CDR1 is LGHDT, CDR2 YNNKEL (reference sequence). Deletions cut 0 bases from V and 9 bases from J, with 15 bases between. CDR3 length equals 15 residues. This CDR3 reads CASSQDLMTRGEQFF. The CDR3 DNA sequence: TGTGCCAGCAGCCAAGATCTCATGACTCGCGGTGAGCAGTTCTTC.

This clonotype has ten or more counts. The chain carries TRBV20-1 and TRBJ2-1; TRBD2 aligns across 9 bases. In germline, CDR1 is DFQATT, CDR2 SNEGSKA (reference sequence). V lost 4 bases and J lost 1; bases outside the gene matches: 11. This CDR3 region has 17 residues. CDR3 bases: TGCAGTGCTAATTCGGCAGATAGCGGGAGTTCCTACAATGAGCAGTTCTTC. Translation: CSANSADSGSSYNEQFF.

In this sample, this clonotype turned up a few times. The chain couples TRBV6-4 to TRBJ1-2; D unclear. The CDR3 is 15 amino acids. CDR1 is MRHNA and CDR2 is SNTAGT in the germline V gene. Trimming removed 0 bases at V and 1 base at J, with 9 bases between. CDR3 loop: CASSDSGDGNYGYTF. CDR3 DNA: TGTGCCAGCAGTGACTCCGGGGATGGTAACTATGGCTACACCTTC.

The sample holds many counts of this clonotype. The rearrangement joins TRBV2 to TRBJ2-7, with 10 bases matching TRBD2. The V gene's germline CDR1 is SNHLY and CDR2 FYNNEI. This CDR3 spans 14 amino acids. The V segment lost 5 bases and the J segment 4 bases; nucleotides outside the gene matches: 5. This CDR3 reads CASSKEAGGYEQYF. The DNA for the CDR3 is TGTGCCAGCAGTAAGGAAGCGGGGGGGTACGAGCAGTACTTC.

The gene calls are TRBV9 and TRBJ2-3; weak D call: TRBD1 (6 bases). The germline V and J ends were trimmed by 0 bases and 0 bases, with 11 bases remaining between them. The CDR3 covers 16 residues. Per the germline V gene, CDR1 is SGDLS and CDR2 is YYNGEE. CDR3 DNA: TGTGCCAGCAGCGTAGCCCAGGGACATAGCACAGATACGCAGTATTTT. It codes for CASSVAQGHSTDTQYF.

This sequence joins TRBV12-3 or TRBV12-4 and TRBJ2-1; the D is unclear. The V and J ends lost 3 bases and 0 bases respectively, with 12 bases between them. The CDR3 length is 16 residues. The CDR3 nucleotides read TGTGCCAGCAGTTTCCGGGTAAACAGCTCCTACAATGAGCAGTTCTTC. As protein: CASSFRVNSSYNEQFF.

Only a few counts were recorded for this clonotype. The genes are TRBV29-1 and TRBJ1-1, with D maybe TRBD1 (5 bases). Germline CDR1 and CDR2: SQVTM and ANQGSEA. The V end was cut by 3 bases, the J end by 0 bases, with 17 bases between. This CDR3 is built from 16 residues. The CDR3 loop is CSVDIPNRILNTEAFF. Written as DNA, the CDR3 is TGCAGCGTTGACATCCCAAACAGGATATTGAACACTGAAGCTTTCTTT.

This clonotype was seen at least ten times. The V call is TRBV7-9, the J call TRBJ2-2; D is perhaps TRBD1 (5 bases). The ends were cut back, 5 bases at V and 1 base at J, with 8 bases in the middle. This CDR3 has 14 amino acids. Germline loops: CDR1 SEHNR, CDR2 FQNEAQ (reference sequence). This CDR3 is CASSGTGNTGELFF. The CDR3 DNA sequence: TGTGCCAGCAGCGGAACAGGGAACACCGGGGAGCTGTTTTTT.

This clonotype showed up just a few times. The chain carries TRBV29-1 and TRBJ2-3; D is undetermined. Germline V lookup: CDR1 SQVTM, CDR2 ANQGSEA. This CDR3 is 13 amino acids long. Trimming stripped 4 bases from V and 0 bases from J, with 8 bases between. The CDR3 region has the DNA TGCAGCGTTGGGAAGGATAGCACAGATACGCAGTATTTT. This gives the protein CSVGKDSTDTQYF.

This rearrangement joins TRBV5-1 to TRBJ1-1; TRBD1 is a possible D gene (5 bases). Per germline, CDR1 SGHRS and CDR2 YFSETQ. The V end lost 0 bases, the J end lost 6 bases, and 12 bases lay between the germline ends. This CDR3 region has 14 residues. CDR3 amino acids: CASSLGGGTPEAFF. CDR3 bases: TGCGCCAGCAGCTTGGGCGGGGGAACTCCTGAAGCTTTCTTT.

This clonotype was counted many times. V usage is TRBV29-1 and J usage is TRBJ1-1, with a weak D call TRBD1 (5 bases). Per the germline V gene, CDR1 is SQVTM and CDR2 is ANQGSEA. CDR3 size: 15 residues. Trimming shortened V by 7 bases and J by 3 bases, and 21 bases separated the two germline ends. CDR3 protein: CSAPGRGQWDTEAFF. The CDR3 bases are TGCAGCGCACCCGGGAGGGGCCAGTGGGACACTGAAGCTTTCTTT.

This clonotype was counted ten times or more. V gene TRBV5-1 combines with J gene TRBJ2-3; no firm D call. The germline CDR1 and CDR2 sequences are SGHRS and YFSETQ. V lost 1 base, J lost 4 bases, and 4 bases lay in between. CDR3 length equals 12 residues. For the CDR3, the DNA is TGCGCCAGCAGCTTGAACGCAGATACGCAGTATTTT. Its translation is CASSLNADTQYF.

This clonotype was observed a handful of times. The rearrangement uses TRBV19 and TRBJ2-7; D unclear. V was shortened by 4 bases and J by 0 bases, with 13 bases between the two germline ends. Germline V gives CDR1 LNHDA, CDR2 SQIVND (reference sequence). The CDR3 has 15 amino acids. DNA for the CDR3: TGTGCCAGTAGTACCACGATGCGAAGCTCCTACGAGCAGTACTTC. It encodes CASSTTMRSSYEQYF.

The chain recombines TRBV27 with TRBJ2-7; TRBD2 matches at 7 bases. CDR1 is MNHEY and CDR2 is SMNVEV in the germline V gene (reference sequence). Trimming took 2 bases from V and 3 from J; bases not matched to a gene: 7. The CDR3 totals 15 residues. CDR3 DNA: TGTGCCAGCAGTTTACGGGAGGCGCGGGGCTACGAGCAGTACTTC. Encoded protein: CASSLREARGYEQYF.